This TCR beta chain was found in a study of lymphopenia after photon versus proton radiotherapy. A remark on this clone: Its target is not known.

Sequencing was performed with immunoSEQ multiplex PCR; in TCRdb, only in-frame clones are kept and a portion is missing. Of fewer than 70,000 clones listed, about 90% are singletons. The length of the CDR3 is 16 residues. With 5 bases removed from V and 2 bases from J, the gap between germline ends came to 18 bases. The germline V gene encodes CDR1 SGHVS and CDR2 FQNEAQ. General study results and limits: Better survival with proton therapy was suggested as possible, not demonstrated.

Source: peripheral blood, taken from a patient treated with proton-based radiotherapy. This receptor was taken from a man at least 80 years old with esophageal cancer. V gene TRBV7-8 combines with J gene TRBJ2-5; D is perhaps TRBD1 (6 bases). This chain's CDR3 is CASSKNTGFLQETQYF. The DNA of the CDR3 is TGTGCCAGCAGCAAGAATACAGGGTTTTTACAAGAGACCCAGTACTTC.